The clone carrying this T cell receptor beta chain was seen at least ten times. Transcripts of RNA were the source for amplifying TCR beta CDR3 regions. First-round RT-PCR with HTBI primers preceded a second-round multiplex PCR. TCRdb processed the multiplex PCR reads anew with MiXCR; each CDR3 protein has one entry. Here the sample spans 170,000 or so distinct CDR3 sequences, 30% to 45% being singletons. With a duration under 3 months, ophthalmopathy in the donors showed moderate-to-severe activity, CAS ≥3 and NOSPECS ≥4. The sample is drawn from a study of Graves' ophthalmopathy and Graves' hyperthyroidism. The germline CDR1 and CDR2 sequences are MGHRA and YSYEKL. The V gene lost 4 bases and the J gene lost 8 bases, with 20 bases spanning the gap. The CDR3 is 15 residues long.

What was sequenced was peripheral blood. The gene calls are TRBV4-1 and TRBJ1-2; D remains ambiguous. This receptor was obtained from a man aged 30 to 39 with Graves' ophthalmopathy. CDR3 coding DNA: TGCGCCAGCAGCCCCACGCGCCGGAAACGGACGGGCTACACCTTC. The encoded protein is CASSPTRRKRTGYTF.